This T cell receptor beta chain was captured by sequencing in a study of identical twins. The CDR3 has 12 residues. Per germline, CDR1 MDHEN and CDR2 SYDVKM. Trimming cost V 7 bases and J 6 bases, with 13 bases left between them. Remarks on this clonotype: What it recognizes is unknown.

cDNA molecules carried unique molecular identifiers, and template switching added a universal primer site. TCRdb re-called the 5' RACE reads with MiXCR, one entry per CDR3 protein. This sample has about 700,000 distinct CDR3 sequences, with 8.5% to 9.5% found just once. Study findings and constraints: Sharing of beta out-of-frame sequences by twins showed a weaker excess. Out-of-frame alpha sequences that twins shared showed excess low generation probability.

The data also belong to a second study, concerning yellow fever vaccine responses in identical twins. In that study: Twins reportedly had a vaccine T cell response that seemed partly convergent, partly personalized.

The clonotype comes from a woman under 30 in good health. The sample was PBMCs. The genes are TRBV28 and TRBJ2-7; D uncertain. The CDR3 loop is CASNSLVREQYF. CDR3 coding DNA: TGTGCCAGCAACTCCCTCGTGCGCGAGCAGTACTTC.